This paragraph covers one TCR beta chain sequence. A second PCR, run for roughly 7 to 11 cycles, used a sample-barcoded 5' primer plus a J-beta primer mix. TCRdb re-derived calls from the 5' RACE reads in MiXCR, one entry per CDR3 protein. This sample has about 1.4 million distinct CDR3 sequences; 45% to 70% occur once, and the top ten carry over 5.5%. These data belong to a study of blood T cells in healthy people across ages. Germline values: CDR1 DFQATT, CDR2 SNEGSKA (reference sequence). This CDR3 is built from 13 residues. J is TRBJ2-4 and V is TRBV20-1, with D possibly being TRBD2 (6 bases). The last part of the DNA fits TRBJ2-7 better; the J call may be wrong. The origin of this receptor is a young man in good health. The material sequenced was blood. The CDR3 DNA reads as TGCAGTGCTAGGGGGACTTTGGGCTACGAGCAGTACTTC. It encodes CSARGTLGYEQYF.